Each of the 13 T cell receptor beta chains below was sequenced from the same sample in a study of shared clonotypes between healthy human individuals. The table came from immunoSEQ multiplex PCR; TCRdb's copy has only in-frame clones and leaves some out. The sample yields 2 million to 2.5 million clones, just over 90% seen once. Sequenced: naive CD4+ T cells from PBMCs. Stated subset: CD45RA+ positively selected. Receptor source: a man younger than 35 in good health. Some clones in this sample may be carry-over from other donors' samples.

Here the CDR3 reads CASIPGPPDGYTF. As DNA, the CDR3 is TGTGCCAGCATCCCAGGTCCCCCGGATGGCTACACCTTC. The rearrangement uses TRBV7-9 and TRBJ1-2; D call uncertain. This CDR3 has 13 residues. V gave up 7 bases and J gave up 6 bases, with 15 bases separating them. Germline assignment: CDR1 SEHNR and CDR2 FQNEAQ (reference sequence).

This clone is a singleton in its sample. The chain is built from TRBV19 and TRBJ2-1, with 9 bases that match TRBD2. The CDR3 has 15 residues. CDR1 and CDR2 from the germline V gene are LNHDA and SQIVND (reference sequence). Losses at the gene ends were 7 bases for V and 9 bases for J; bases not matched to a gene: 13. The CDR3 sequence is CASMPLAGPVGEQFF. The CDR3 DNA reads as TGTGCCAGTATGCCACTAGCGGGCCCAGTTGGTGAGCAGTTCTTC.

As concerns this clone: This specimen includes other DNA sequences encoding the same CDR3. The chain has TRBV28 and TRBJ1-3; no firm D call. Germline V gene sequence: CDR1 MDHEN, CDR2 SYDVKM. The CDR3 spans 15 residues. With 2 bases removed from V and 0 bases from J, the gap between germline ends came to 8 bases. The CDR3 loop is CASSLRVISGNTIYF. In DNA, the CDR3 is TGTGCCAGCAGTTTACGAGTGATCTCTGGAAACACCATATATTTT.

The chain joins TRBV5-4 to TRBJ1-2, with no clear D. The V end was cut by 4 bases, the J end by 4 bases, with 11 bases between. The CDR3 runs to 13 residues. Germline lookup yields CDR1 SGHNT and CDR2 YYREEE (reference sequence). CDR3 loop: CASSTDGFYGYTF. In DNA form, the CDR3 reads TGTGCCAGCAGCACCGACGGATTCTATGGCTACACCTTC. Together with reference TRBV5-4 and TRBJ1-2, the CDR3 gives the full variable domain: ETGVTQSPTHLIKTRGQQVTLRCSSQSGHNTVSWYQQALGQGPQFIFQYYREEENGRGNFPPRFSGLQFPNYSSELNVNALELDDSALYLCASSTDGFYGYTFGSGTRLTVV.

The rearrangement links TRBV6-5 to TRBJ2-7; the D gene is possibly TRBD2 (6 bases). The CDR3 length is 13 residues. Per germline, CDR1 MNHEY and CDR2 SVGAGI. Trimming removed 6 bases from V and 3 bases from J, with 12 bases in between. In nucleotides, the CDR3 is TGTGCCAGCAGGTCGGGGGTGGGCTACGAGCAGTACTTC. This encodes CASRSGVGYEQYF.

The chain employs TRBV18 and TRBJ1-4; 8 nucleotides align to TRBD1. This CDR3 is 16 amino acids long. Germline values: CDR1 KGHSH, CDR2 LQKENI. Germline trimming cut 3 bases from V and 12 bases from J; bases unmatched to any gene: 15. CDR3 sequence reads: CASSPDRAHSLRELFF. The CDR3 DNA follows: TGTGCCAGCTCACCGGACAGGGCTCATTCCCTGAGGGAACTGTTTTTT.

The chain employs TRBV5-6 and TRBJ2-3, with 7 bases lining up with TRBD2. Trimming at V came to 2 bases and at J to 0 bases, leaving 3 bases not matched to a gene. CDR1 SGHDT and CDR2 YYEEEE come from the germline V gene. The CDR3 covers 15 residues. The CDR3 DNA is TGTGCCAGCAGCTTACTAGCGCTTAGCACAGATACGCAGTATTTT. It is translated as CASSLLALSTDTQYF.

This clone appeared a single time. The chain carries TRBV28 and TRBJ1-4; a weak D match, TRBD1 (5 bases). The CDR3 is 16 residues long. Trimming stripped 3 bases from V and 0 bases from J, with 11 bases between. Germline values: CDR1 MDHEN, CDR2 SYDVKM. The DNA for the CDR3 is TGTGCCAGCAGTTTGACAGTACCTGCAACTAATGAAAAACTGTTTTTT. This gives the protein CASSLTVPATNEKLFF.

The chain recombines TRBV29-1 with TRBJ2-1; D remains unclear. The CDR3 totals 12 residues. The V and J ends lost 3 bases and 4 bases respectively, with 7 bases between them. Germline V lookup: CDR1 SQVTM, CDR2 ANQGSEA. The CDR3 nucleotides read TGCAGCGTTGACTGGTCTTACAATGAGCAGTTCTTC. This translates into CSVDWSYNEQFF.

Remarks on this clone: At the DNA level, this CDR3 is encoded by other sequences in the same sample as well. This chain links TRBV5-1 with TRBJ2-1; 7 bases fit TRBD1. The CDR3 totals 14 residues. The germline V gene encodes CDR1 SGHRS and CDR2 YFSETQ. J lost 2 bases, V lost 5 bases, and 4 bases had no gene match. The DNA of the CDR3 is TGCGCCAGCAGTCCCGGGACAGCCTACAATGAGCAGTTCTTC. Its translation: CASSPGTAYNEQFF.

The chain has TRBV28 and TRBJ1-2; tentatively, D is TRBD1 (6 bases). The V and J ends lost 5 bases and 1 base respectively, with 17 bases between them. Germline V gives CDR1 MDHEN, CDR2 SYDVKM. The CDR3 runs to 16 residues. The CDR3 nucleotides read TGTGCCAGCAGTCTGCCGTCGACAGGTCTTAACTATGGCTACACCTTC. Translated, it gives CASSLPSTGLNYGYTF.

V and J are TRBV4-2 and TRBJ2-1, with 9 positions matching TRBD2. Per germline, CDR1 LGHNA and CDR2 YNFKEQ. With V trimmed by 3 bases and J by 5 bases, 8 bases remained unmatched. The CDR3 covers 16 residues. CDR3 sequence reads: CASSQEGLAPDNEQFF. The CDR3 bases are TGTGCCAGCAGCCAGGAGGGACTAGCTCCCGACAATGAGCAGTTCTTC.

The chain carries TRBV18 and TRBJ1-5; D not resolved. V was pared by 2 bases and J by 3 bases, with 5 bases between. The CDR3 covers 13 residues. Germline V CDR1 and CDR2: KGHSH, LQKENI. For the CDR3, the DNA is TGTGCCAGCTCACCAATTGCCAATCAGCCCCAGCATTTT. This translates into CASSPIANQPQHF.